These T cell receptor beta chains were read from a single sample in a study of blood T cell repertoires in COVID-19. Sequencing used immunoSEQ multiplex PCR; TCRdb keeps in-frame clones, though not all of them. Among 70,000 to 95,000 clones listed, 80% were seen once. The specimen sequenced was peripheral blood. Receptors were obtained from a woman aged 35 to 49 with active or convalescent COVID-19. Both conserved end residues are part of each CDR3. A D gene is named only where the DNA matches it firmly. The size entry is marked missing in some rows and otherwise reads once, few, many or a size class.

d_gene	v_gene	abundance	j_gene	CDR3aa	CDR3nt
TRBD2	TRBV24-1	.	TRBJ2-1	CATKETSGRNNEQFF	TGTGCCACCAAAGAGACTAGCGGGAGGAACAATGAGCAGTTCTTC
.	TRBV6-5	.	TRBJ2-2	CASVDYTGELFF	TGTGCCAGCGTCGACTACACCGGGGAGCTGTTTTTT
.	TRBV11-1	.	TRBJ1-1	CASSLAQGSTEAFF	TGTGCCAGCAGCTTAGCACAGGGAAGCACTGAAGCTTTCTTT
.	TRBV10-3	.	TRBJ1-1	CAISGRNTEAFF	TGTGCCATCAGTGGGAGGAACACTGAAGCTTTCTTT
.	TRBV10-1	few	TRBJ2-2	CASSLRSTGELFF	TGCGCCAGCAGTCTCAGAAGCACCGGGGAGCTGTTTTTT
.	TRBV7-9	.	TRBJ2-5	CASSLGARTVQETQYF	TGTGCCAGCAGCTTGGGGGCCCGGACAGTACAAGAGACCCAGTACTTC
.	TRBV6-2/TRBV6-3	.	TRBJ2-7	CASSYGLDYEQYF	TGTGCCAGCAGTTACGGACTCGACTACGAGCAGTACTTC
.	TRBV12-2	few	TRBJ1-1	CASRSPSFVTSGAFF	TGTGCAAGTCGCTCTCCTAGTTTCGTCACCTCTGGGGCTTTCTTT
.	TRBV6-5	.	TRBJ2-7	CASGRGTYEQYF	TGTGCCAGCGGCAGGGGAACCTACGAGCAGTACTTC
.	TRBV10-3	few	TRBJ2-2	CAISPLGRELFF	TGTGCCATCAGTCCCTTGGGGCGGGAGCTGTTTTTT
TRBD1	TRBV5-1	.	TRBJ2-2	CASSLQQGAVTGELFF	TGCGCCAGCAGCTTGCAACAGGGGGCCGTCACCGGGGAGCTGTTTTTT
TRBD2	TRBV10-3	.	TRBJ2-3	CAISARLAGGTDTQYF	TGTGCCATCAGTGCCCGGCTAGCGGGGGGTACAGATACGCAGTATTTT
.	TRBV29-1	.	TRBJ2-3	CSDRTFTDTQYF	TGCAGCGATAGGACATTCACAGATACGCAGTATTTT
TRBD2	TRBV7-3	.	TRBJ2-5	CASSRTRQETQYF	TGTGCCAGCAGCCGGACTAGGCAAGAGACCCAGTACTTC
TRBD1	TRBV6-6	.	TRBJ1-5	CASSYGQGGNQPQHF	TGTGCCAGCAGTTACGGACAGGGGGGCAATCAGCCCCAGCATTTT
.	TRBV28	.	TRBJ2-7	CASSKRGGYEQYF	TGTGCCAGCAGTAAAAGGGGCGGATACGAGCAGTACTTC
.	TRBV30	few	TRBJ1-4	CAWSVLREKLFF	TGTGCCTGGAGTGTATTGAGGGAAAAACTGTTTTTT
TRBD1	TRBV28	.	TRBJ1-2	CASSSFGQGANYGYTF	TGTGCCAGCAGTTCTTTTGGACAGGGAGCTAACTATGGCTACACCTTC
TRBD2	TRBV30	.	TRBJ2-1	CAWSRGGIYNEQFF	TGTGCCTGGTCCCGCGGGGGAATATACAATGAGCAGTTCTTC
TRBD2	TRBV28	.	TRBJ2-7	CASSRTSIPYEQYF	TGTGCCAGCAGTCGGACTAGCATCCCCTACGAGCAGTACTTC
.	TRBV4-1	.	TRBJ1-3	CASSQDKTYNTIYF	TGCGCCAGCAGCCAAGATAAGACATACAACACCATATATTTT
TRBD1	TRBV4-2	.	TRBJ2-5	CASSHTQGAGPEETQYF	TGTGCCAGCAGCCATACCCAGGGGGCCGGACCCGAAGAGACCCAGTACTTC
TRBD1	TRBV3-1/TRBV3-2	.	TRBJ1-4	CASSQEGQGNEKLFF	TGTGCCAGCAGCCAAGAGGGACAGGGGAATGAAAAACTGTTTTTT
.	TRBV23-1	.	TRBJ2-1	CASSQSSYIQQFF	TGCGCCAGCAGTCAATCTTCCTATATCCAGCAGTTCTTC
TRBD1	TRBV5-1	.	TRBJ1-5	CASRWDRDQPQHF	TGCGCCAGCAGATGGGACAGAGATCAGCCCCAGCATTTT
.	TRBV18	.	TRBJ2-1	CASSLRTAEGEQFF	TGTGCCAGCTCACTTCGGACTGCCGAGGGTGAGCAGTTCTTC
TRBD2	TRBV6-6	.	TRBJ2-7	CASSYDPLLAEYEQYF	TGTGCCAGCAGTTACGATCCTCTGCTAGCGGAATACGAGCAGTACTTC